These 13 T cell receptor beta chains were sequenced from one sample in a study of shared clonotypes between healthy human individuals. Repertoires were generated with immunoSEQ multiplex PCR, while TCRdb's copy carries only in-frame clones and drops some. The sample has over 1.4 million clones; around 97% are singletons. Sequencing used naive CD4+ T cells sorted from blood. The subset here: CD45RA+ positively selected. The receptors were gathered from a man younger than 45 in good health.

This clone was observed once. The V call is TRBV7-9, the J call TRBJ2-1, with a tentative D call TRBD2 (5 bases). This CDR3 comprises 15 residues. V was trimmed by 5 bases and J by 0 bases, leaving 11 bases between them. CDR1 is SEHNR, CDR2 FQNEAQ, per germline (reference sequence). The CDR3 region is CASSPADSSYNEQFF. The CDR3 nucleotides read TGTGCCAGCAGCCCAGCGGATAGCTCCTACAATGAGCAGTTCTTC.

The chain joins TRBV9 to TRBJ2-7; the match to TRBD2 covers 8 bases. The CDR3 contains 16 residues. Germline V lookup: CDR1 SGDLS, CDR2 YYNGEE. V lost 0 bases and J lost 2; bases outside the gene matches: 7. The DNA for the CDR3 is TGTGCCAGCAGCGTAGATAATGCGGGAGGCACCTACGAGCAGTACTTC. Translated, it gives CASSVDNAGGTYEQYF.

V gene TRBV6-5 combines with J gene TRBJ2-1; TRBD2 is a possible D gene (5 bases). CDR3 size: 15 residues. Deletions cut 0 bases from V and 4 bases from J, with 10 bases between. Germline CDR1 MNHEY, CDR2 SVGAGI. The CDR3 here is CASSYSRGGYNEQFF. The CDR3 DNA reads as TGTGCCAGCAGTTACTCTCGGGGTGGGTACAATGAGCAGTTCTTC.

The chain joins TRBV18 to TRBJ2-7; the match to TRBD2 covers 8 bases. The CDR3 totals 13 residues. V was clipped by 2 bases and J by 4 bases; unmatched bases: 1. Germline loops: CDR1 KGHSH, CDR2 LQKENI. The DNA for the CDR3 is TGTGCCAGCTCACCAGCTAGCGGGTACGAGCAGTACTTC. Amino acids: CASSPASGYEQYF. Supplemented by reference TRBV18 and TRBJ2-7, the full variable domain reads NAGVMQNPRHLVRRRGQEARLRCSPMKGHSHVYWYRQLPEEGLKFMVYLQKENIIDESGMPKERFSAEFPKEGPSILRIQQVVRGDSAAYFCASSPASGYEQYFGPGTRLTVT.

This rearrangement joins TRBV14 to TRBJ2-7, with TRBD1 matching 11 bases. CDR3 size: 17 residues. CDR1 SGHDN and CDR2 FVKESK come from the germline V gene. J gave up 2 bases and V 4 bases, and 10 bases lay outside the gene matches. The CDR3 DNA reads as TGTGCCAGCAGCCTCGGGAATCCGGGACAGGGGGCCTACGAGCAGTACTTC. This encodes CASSLGNPGQGAYEQYF.

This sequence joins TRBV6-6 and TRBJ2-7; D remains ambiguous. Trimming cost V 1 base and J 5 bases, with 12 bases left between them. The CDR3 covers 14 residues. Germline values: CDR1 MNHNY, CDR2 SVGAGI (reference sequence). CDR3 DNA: TGTGCCAGCAGTTACTGGTCGATTGAGGACGAGCAGTACTTC. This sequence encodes CASSYWSIEDEQYF.

CDR3 in DNA: TGTGCCAGCGCGACAGATAGCAATCAGCCCCAGCATTTT. Protein: CASATDSNQPQHF. The chain employs TRBV6-6 and TRBJ1-5; TRBD1 might be the D (5 bases). The CDR3 is 13 residues long. Trimming shortened V by 8 bases and J by 0 bases, and 8 bases separated the two germline ends. Germline V gene sequence: CDR1 MNHNY, CDR2 SVGAGI (reference sequence).

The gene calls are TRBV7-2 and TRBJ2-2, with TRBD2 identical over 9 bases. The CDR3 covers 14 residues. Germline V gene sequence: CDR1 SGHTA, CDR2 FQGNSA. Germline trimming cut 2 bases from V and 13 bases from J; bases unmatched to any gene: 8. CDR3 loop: CASSLFGREGSLFF. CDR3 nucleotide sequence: TGTGCCAGCAGCTTATTTGGGCGGGAGGGGTCGCTGTTTTTT.

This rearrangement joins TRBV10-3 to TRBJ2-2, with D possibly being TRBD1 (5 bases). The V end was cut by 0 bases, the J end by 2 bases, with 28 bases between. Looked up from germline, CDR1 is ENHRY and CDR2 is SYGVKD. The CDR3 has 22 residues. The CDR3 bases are TGTGCCATCAGTGAGTCGCCTCCTACTTGGGGCTTAGGGCAGGCCAACACCGGGGAGCTGTTTTTT. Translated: CAISESPPTWGLGQANTGELFF.

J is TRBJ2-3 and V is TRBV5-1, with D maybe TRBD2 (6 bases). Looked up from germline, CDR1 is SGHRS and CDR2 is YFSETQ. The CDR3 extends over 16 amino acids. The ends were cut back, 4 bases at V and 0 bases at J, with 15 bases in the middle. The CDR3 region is CASSLRLVGSTDTQYF. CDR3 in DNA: TGCGCCAGCAGCCTGAGACTAGTTGGAAGCACAGATACGCAGTATTTT.

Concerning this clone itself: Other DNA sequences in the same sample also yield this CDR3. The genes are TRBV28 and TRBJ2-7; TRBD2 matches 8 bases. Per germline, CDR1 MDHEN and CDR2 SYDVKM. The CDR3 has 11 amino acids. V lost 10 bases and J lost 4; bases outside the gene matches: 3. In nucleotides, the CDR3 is TGTGCCATCCGGGGGGGGTACGAGCAGTACTTC. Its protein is CAIRGGYEQYF.

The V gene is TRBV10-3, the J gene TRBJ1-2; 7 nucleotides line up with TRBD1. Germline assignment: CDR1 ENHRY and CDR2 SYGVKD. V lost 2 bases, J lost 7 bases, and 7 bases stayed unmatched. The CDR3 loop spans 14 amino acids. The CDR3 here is CAISEGGGAGGYTF. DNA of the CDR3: TGTGCCATCAGTGAGGGAGGGGGCGCAGGTGGCTACACCTTC.

DNA of the CDR3: TGTGCCAGCAGCTTGCAGGGGATCGTTGATGAAAAACTGTTTTTT. Amino acids: CASSLQGIVDEKLFF. The chain is built from TRBV9 and TRBJ1-4; a possible D gene is TRBD1 (6 bases). Per germline, CDR1 SGDLS and CDR2 YYNGEE. The CDR3 sequence is 15 residues long. Trimming took 4 bases from V and 6 from J, leaving 16 bases between them.